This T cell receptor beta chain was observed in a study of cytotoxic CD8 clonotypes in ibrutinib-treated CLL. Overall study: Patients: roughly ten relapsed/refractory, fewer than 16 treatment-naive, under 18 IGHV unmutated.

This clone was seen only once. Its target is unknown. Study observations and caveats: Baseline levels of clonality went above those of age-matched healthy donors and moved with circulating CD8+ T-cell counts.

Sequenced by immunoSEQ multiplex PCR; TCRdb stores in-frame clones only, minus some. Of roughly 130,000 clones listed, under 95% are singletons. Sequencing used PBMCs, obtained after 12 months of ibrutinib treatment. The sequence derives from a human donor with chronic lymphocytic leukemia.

The CDR3, as DNA: TGTGCCAGCAGCCCTGTTGGGGGAGAATGGTGGAACGAGCAGTACTTC. Its translation is CASSPVGGEWWNEQYF. V usage is TRBV5-6 and J usage is TRBJ2-7; tentatively, D is TRBD1 or TRBD2 (5 bases each). V was clipped by 4 bases and J by 5 bases, with 22 bases between them. Looked up from germline, CDR1 is SGHDT and CDR2 is YYEEEE. This CDR3 comprises 16 residues.